Listed below are T cell receptor beta chains from one sample, sequenced in a study of beta chain features in type 1 diabetes. TCRdb's table, derived via immunoSEQ multiplex PCR, lists solely in-frame clones and lacks some. The sample yields hundreds of thousands of clones, around 65% seen once. The sequenced sample was naive CD4+ T cells from blood. The receptors come from a man in his thirties or forties in good health. Both conserved end residues are part of each CDR3. D genes are given only for firm matches. Size is omitted from some rows. Given values are once, few, many or a class for expanded clones.

v_call	clone_size	j_call	d_call	cdr3_nt	cdr3_aa
TRBV4-3	once	TRBJ1-1	NA	TGCGCCAGCAGCCAAGGATTGGACAGACCGAACACTGAAGCTTTCTTT	CASSQGLDRPNTEAFF
TRBV9	NA	TRBJ2-5	NA	TGTGCCAGCAGCGTGGTGATAGTGGAGGGACGGCTACAAAAAGAGACCCAGTACTTC	CASSVVIVEGRLQKETQYF
TRBV29-1	NA	TRBJ1-4	TRBD1	TGCAGCGCTGGGACAGGGTTTGGAGAAAAACTGTTTTTT	CSAGTGFGEKLFF
TRBV20-1	NA	TRBJ2-5	NA	TGCAGTGCTAGTATGGAGACCCAGTACTTC	CSASMETQYF
TRBV30	NA	TRBJ2-1	TRBD2	TGTGCCTGGAGTGTCGGACTAGCGGGAGGTCGTTTAAGGAATGAGCAGTTCTTC	CAWSVGLAGGRLRNEQFF
TRBV29-1	NA	TRBJ2-3	TRBD1	TGCAGCGTGGGACAGGGAGGCGCAGATACGCAGTATTTT	CSVGQGGADTQYF
TRBV29-1	NA	TRBJ2-7	NA	TGCAGCGTTGGTGGCAGGGCCACCTACGAGCAGTACTTC	CSVGGRATYEQYF
TRBV9	NA	TRBJ2-2	NA	TGTGCCAGCAGCGAAGGGCGGGACACCGGGGAGCTGTTTTTT	CASSEGRDTGELFF
TRBV29-1	NA	TRBJ2-3	NA	TGCAGCGTTGAAGGATGGCAGGGGTCCCCAGATACGCAGTATTTT	CSVEGWQGSPDTQYF
TRBV29-1	NA	TRBJ2-5	NA	TGCAGCGTTGCCAGTACTCGAGGGGAGACCCAGTACTTC	CSVASTRGETQYF
TRBV10-3	NA	TRBJ2-1	TRBD2	TGTGCCATCAGTCTACTAGCGGGAGTTAACAATGAGCAGTTCTTC	CAISLLAGVNNEQFF
TRBV9	NA	TRBJ2-1	NA	TGTGCCAGCAGCGTAGTAGAGAGAAGTTGGGACTCCTACAATGAGCAGTTCTTC	CASSVVERSWDSYNEQFF
TRBV28	NA	TRBJ2-7	TRBD1	TGTGCCAGCAGTATTCGACAGGGCGAGCAGTACTTC	CASSIRQGEQYF
TRBV30	NA	TRBJ2-4	NA	TGTGCCTGCGCGGAATTGGGCAAAAACATTCAGTACTTC	CACAELGKNIQYF
TRBV28	NA	TRBJ2-4	NA	TGTGCCAGCAGGTACCTAGCGGCCAAAAACATTCAGTACTTC	CASRYLAAKNIQYF
TRBV30	NA	TRBJ2-6	NA	TGTGCCTGGAGTGTAGGGGGAAGTGGGGCCAACGTCCTGACTTTC	CAWSVGGSGANVLTF
TRBV4-3	NA	TRBJ2-1	NA	TGCGCCAGCAGCCAAGCCAGGGTTTCACATGAGCAGTTCTTC	CASSQARVSHEQFF
TRBV29-1	once	TRBJ2-7	NA	TGCAGCGTTCTAACAGGTAGCTCCTACGAGCAGTACTTC	CSVLTGSSYEQYF